This entry features one TCR beta chain sequence. Its antigen is unknown. No base quality values were provided; no much bigger clone lies one nucleotide off. The CDR3 measures 12 amino acids from cysteine to phenylalanine. The kept DNA is CDR3 alone, 36 bases in frame from the first base. CDR1 SGHDN and CDR2 FVKESK were looked up in the germline V gene. V drops 6 bases and J drops 7 bases, leaving 12 bases in between. The library was produced with the immunoSEQ multiplex PCR assay. TCRdb limited this immuneACCESS table to in-frame rearrangements with V and J called. A share of clones is missing; checked studies link under half to unresolved V genes, and the rest is unexplained. The sample table lists around 79,000 clones, around 94% of them with a count of one. Of the sample, under 0.5% is held by the ten largest clones. This entry comes from a study of technical replicates of blood from a few donors listed by TCRdb under 2017.

The V and J segments used are TRBV14 and TRBJ1-1; D gene: possibly TRBD1, on 6 matching bases. The sequencing input was T cells isolated from PBMCs. This receptor was identified in a human donor in good health. The CDR3 region reads CASSHAGVEAFF. The bases are TGTGCCAGCAGTCATGCAGGGGTTGAAGCTTTCTTT.